The present entry profiles one T cell receptor beta chain with its context. Based on its abundance in the sample, this clone is medium-sized (0.01 to 0.1%). Its specific antigen is unknown. No clone much larger than this one lies a single base away; base qualities are absent. Inclusive of the bounding cysteine and phenylalanine, the CDR3 is 12 residues long. Here the CDR3 DNA is all that survives: 36 bases in frame from base 1. CDR1 and CDR2 are drawn from the germline V gene (reference sequence): SEHNR, FQNEAQ. V was cut back by 5 bases and J by 4 bases, leaving a gap of 8 bases between them. The library came from the immunoSEQ multiplex PCR assay. TCRdb carries this immuneACCESS record with in-frame sequences only. Its versions omit some clonotypes, under half of them owing to an unresolved V gene in the studies checked, with the rest unexplained. The sample yields around 34,000 clones; 90% were counted once. Around 10% of the sample is held by the ten biggest clonotypes.

This record belongs to a study of T cell changes during pregnancy in multiple sclerosis (dated by TCRdb to about 2019). For context, the study as a whole: Changes in the T cell repertoire over the course of pregnancy were examined in this study in women with multiple sclerosis.

The chain joins TRBV7-9 to TRBJ2-5; no confident D gene assignment can be made. The source was CD8+ T cells from peripheral blood mononuclear cells, collected before pregnancy. The TCR comes from a female donor with multiple sclerosis, enrolled in a pregnancy study. The nucleotide sequence is TGTGCCAGCAGCCCCGGTAGAGAGACCCAGTACTTC. Translated, this gives CASSPGRETQYF.